This T cell receptor beta chain is drawn from a study of T cells in Graves' hyperthyroidism and ophthalmopathy. Trimming shortened V by 6 bases and J by 6 bases, and 15 bases separated the two germline ends. This CDR3 is built from 14 residues. Germline lookup yields CDR1 LNHDA and CDR2 SQIVND (reference sequence). Amplification of TCR beta CDR3 regions used RNA as the template. Carried out on the TCR CDR3, a first-round RT-PCR used the HTBI primer set. TCRdb used MiXCR to reprocess the multiplex PCR reads, holding one entry per CDR3 protein. The profile covers around 540,000 distinct CDR3 sequences, with around 45% appearing a single time and about 7.9% taken by the ten largest.

The clonotype originates from a woman under 30 with Graves' hyperthyroidism. The rearrangement links TRBV19 to TRBJ1-5; D not certain. Sequences were obtained from peripheral blood or thyroid tissue (not recorded which). CDR3 in amino acids: CASRGWSESQPQHF. As DNA, the CDR3 is TGTGCCAGTAGGGGGTGGTCCGAAAGTCAGCCCCAGCATTTT. Full variable domain (remainder filled in from reference TRBV19 and TRBJ1-5): DGGITQSPKYLFRKEGQNVTLSCEQNLNHDAMYWYRQDPGQGLRLIYYSQIVNDFQKGDIAEGYSVSREKKESFPLTVTSAQKNPTAFYLCASRGWSESQPQHFGDGTRLSIL.